This T cell receptor (beta chain) was obtained from a study of T-cell reconstitution after alpha-beta-depleted transplantation in children. The study's findings and limits: Newly generated T cells supplied most T-cell counts and diversity one year post-transplant.

Unique molecular identifiers were incorporated when the TCRbeta library was constructed. MiXCR, run by TCRdb on the PCR reads, gives a single entry per CDR3 protein. The top ten clones hold 4% to 5.5% of a sample with about 250,000 distinct CDR3 sequences, more than 20% of them seen once. Comments on this clonotype: The antigen remains unidentified.

This CDR3 comprises 15 residues. V was pared by 3 bases and J by 4 bases, with 6 bases of the junction left unmatched. Germline V CDR1 and CDR2: SGHVS, FQNEAQ. The sequence was obtained from a female patient between 2 and 15 years old who had a stem cell transplant for congenital amegakaryocytic thrombocytopenia, so the T cells may come from the graft donor. The V call is TRBV7-8, the J call TRBJ2-1; 7 nucleotides match TRBD2. The starting material was PBMCs, mostly from graft donor cells, obtained 360 days after TCRalphabeta/CD19-depleted stem cell transplant. CDR3 sequence reads: CASSFLAGAYNEQFF. Written as DNA, the CDR3 is TGTGCCAGCAGCTTTCTTGCGGGAGCGTACAATGAGCAGTTCTTC. The variable domain in full, with the rest retrieved from reference TRBV7-8 and TRBJ2-1, is GAGVSQSPRYKVAKRGQDVALRCDPISGHVSLFWYQQALGQGPEFLTYFQNEAQLDKSGLPSDRFFAERPEGSVSTLKIQRTQQEDSAVYLCASSFLAGAYNEQFFGPGTRLTVL.